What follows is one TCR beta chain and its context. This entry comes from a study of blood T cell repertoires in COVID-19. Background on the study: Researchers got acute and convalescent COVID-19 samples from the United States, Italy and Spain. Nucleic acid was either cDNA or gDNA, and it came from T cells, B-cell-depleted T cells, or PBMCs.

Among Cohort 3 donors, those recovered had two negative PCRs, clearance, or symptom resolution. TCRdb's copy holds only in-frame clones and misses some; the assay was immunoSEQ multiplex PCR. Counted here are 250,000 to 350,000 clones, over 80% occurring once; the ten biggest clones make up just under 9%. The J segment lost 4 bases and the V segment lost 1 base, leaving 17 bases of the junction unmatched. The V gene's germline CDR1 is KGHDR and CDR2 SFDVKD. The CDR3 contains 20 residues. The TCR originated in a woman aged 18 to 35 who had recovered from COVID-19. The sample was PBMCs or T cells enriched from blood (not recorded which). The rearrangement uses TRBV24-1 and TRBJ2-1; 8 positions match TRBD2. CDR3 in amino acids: CATSDFHIYSWAGGYNEQFF. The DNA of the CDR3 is TGTGCCACCAGTGATTTCCACATATATAGTTGGGCGGGAGGATACAATGAGCAGTTCTTC.